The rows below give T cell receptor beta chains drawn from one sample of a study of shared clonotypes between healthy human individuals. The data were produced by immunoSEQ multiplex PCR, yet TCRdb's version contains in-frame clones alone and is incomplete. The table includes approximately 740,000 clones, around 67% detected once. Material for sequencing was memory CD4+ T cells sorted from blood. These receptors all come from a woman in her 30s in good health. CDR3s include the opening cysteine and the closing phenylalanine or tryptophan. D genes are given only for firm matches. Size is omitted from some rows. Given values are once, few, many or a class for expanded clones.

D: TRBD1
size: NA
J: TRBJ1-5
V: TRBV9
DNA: TGTGCCAGCAGCGCCAGGACAGGAACTAATCAGCCCCAGCATTTT
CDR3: CASSARTGTNQPQHF

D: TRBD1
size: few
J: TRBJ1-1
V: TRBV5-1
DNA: TGCGCCAGCAGCTGGACAGGGGGCTTGGTAAACACTGAAGCTTTCTTT
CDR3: CASSWTGGLVNTEAFF

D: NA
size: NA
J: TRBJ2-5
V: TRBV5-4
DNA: TGTGCCAGCAGCCAAGTAACACAGGGGGGGCAAGAGACCCAGTACTTC
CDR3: CASSQVTQGGQETQYF

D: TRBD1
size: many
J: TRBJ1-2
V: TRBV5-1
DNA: TGCGCCAGCAGCTGGGACAGGGGGCAAGGTGGCTACACCTTC
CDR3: CASSWDRGQGGYTF

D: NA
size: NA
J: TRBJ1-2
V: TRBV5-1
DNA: TGCGCCAGCAGCCGCTTTGACACCAACTATGGCTACACCTTC
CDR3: CASSRFDTNYGYTF

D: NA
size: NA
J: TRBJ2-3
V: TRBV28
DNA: TGTGCCAGCAGTTTGCCCAGCACAGATACGCAGTATTTT
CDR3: CASSLPSTDTQYF

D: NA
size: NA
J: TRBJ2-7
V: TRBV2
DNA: TGTGCCAGCCAGGGACTGCAGGGGGGTAACGAGCAGTACTTC
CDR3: CASQGLQGGNEQYF

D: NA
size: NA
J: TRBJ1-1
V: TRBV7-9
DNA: TGTGCCAGCAGCAACCCGGGGAACACTGAAGCTTTCTTT
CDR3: CASSNPGNTEAFF

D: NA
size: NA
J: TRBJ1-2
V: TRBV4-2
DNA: TGTGCCAGCAGCCAAGGGCTGACAGTGAACTATGGCTACACCTTC
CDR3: CASSQGLTVNYGYTF

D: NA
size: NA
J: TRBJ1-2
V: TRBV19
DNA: TGTGCCAGTAGTAGGATCCCAGGGGATGGCTACACCTTC
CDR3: CASSRIPGDGYTF

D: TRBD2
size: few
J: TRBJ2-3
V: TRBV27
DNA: TGTGCCAGCAGTAAACTAGCGGTCACAGATACGCAGTATTTT
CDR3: CASSKLAVTDTQYF

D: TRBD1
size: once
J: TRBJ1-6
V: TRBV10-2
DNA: TGCGCCAGCAGAGGACAGGGGGCGACCCTTAATTCACCCCTCCACTTT
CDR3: CASRGQGATLNSPLHF

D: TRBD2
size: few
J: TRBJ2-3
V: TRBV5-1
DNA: TGCGCCAGCAGCCAAGGGACTAGCGGGAGGTTCCGTATGGATACGCAGTATTTT
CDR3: CASSQGTSGRFRMDTQYF

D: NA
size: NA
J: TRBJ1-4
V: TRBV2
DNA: TGTGCCAGCAGATCGACCGGTCGTGAAAAACTGTTTTTT
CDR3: CASRSTGREKLFF

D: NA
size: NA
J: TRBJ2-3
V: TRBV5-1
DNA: TGCGCCAGCAGCAAGACCGAAGATACGCAGTATTTT
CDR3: CASSKTEDTQYF

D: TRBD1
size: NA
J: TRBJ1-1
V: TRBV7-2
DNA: TGTGCCAGCAGCTTAGCTCAGGGGGCGCAAACTGAAGCTTTCTTT
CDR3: CASSLAQGAQTEAFF

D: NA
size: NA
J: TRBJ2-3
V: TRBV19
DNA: TGTGCCAGTAGTATTGGACGGACTACCCTCACAGATACGCAGTATTTT
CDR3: CASSIGRTTLTDTQYF

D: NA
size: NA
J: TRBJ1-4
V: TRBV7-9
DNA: TGTGCCAGCAGCTTGCGGGTTCCTGAAAAACTGTTTTTT
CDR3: CASSLRVPEKLFF

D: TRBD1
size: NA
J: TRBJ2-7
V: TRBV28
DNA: TGTGCCAGCAGCGCACCGGGACAGGGCTCCTACGAGCAGTACTTC
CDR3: CASSAPGQGSYEQYF

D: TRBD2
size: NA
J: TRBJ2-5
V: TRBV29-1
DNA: TGCAGCGTTTCCGGGGGGGGAGAAGAGACCCAGTACTTC
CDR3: CSVSGGGEETQYF

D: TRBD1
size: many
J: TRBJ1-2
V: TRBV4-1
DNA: TGCGCCAGCAGCTTACCGACAGGGGGCGGAAACTATGGCTACACCTTC
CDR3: CASSLPTGGGNYGYTF

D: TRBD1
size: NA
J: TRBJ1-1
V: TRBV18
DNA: TGTGCCAGCTCACCACCGGGACAGGGCGAAGCTTTCTTT
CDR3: CASSPPGQGEAFF

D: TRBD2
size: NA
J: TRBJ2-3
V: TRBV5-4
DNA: TGTGCCAGCCGATCGGCGGGGGGCCCCACAGATACGCAGTATTTT
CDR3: CASRSAGGPTDTQYF

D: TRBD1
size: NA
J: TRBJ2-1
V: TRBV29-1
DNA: TGCAGCGTTGCCGGACAGGGGAATGAGCAGTTCTTC
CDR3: CSVAGQGNEQFF

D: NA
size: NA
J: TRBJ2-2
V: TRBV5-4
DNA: TGTGCCAGCAGCGGACGTGTAGGGACCGGGGAGCTGTTTTTT
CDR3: CASSGRVGTGELFF